The rows below give T cell receptor beta chains drawn from one sample of a study of early T cells in non-severe SARS-CoV-2 infection. TCRdb called the 5' RACE reads again in MiXCR, with one record for every CDR3 protein. This table has fewer than 120,000 distinct CDR3 sequences, 10% to 15% appearing once. Here the sequenced sample was whole blood, taken at baseline. These TCRs come from an adult who was a healthcare worker with PCR-confirmed SARS-CoV-2 infection or an uninfected control (not recorded which). Both conserved end residues are part of each CDR3. D genes are given only for firm matches. Some rows have no size entry. The others give once, few or many, or a class for an expanded clone.

D gene,J gene,CDR3 length,V gene,clone size,CDR3 DNA,CDR3 protein
TRBD1,TRBJ2-1,17,TRBV7-6,NA,TGTGCCAGCAGCTTAGCGCTGCGGACAGGGGTTAAGGATGAGCAGTTCTTC,CASSLALRTGVKDEQFF
NA,TRBJ2-2,15,TRBV19,NA,TGTGCCAGTAGTCCCTACTTACCTTGGGCCGGGGAGCTGTTTTTT,CASSPYLPWAGELFF
NA,TRBJ1-2,15,TRBV28,NA,TGTGCCAGCAAACCCACAGGGAGTTATGGCTATGGCTACACCTTC,CASKPTGSYGYGYTF
TRBD1,TRBJ2-2,14,TRBV12-3/TRBV12-4,many,TGTGCCAGCAGGAGACAGGGAAACACCGGGGAGCTGTTTTTT,CASRRQGNTGELFF
NA,TRBJ2-1,17,TRBV3-1,NA,TGTGCCAGCAGCCAAGAATCCGAACTGGCGGCTTACAATGAGCAGTTCTTC,CASSQESELAAYNEQFF
NA,TRBJ2-1,15,TRBV29-1,NA,TGCAGCGTTGTGGCCCCGGGACTCCATTACAATGAGCAGTTCTTC,CSVVAPGLHYNEQFF
NA,TRBJ2-7,16,TRBV14,few,TGTGCCAGCAGCCAAGATCCGCAGGGAGGAAGGGACGAGCAGTACTTC,CASSQDPQGGRDEQYF
NA,TRBJ2-3,15,TRBV7-8,few,TGTGCCAGCAGCCGAGATGCGGGGCGCACAGATACGCAGTATTTT,CASSRDAGRTDTQYF
NA,TRBJ2-2,15,TRBV5-1,NA,TGCGCCAGCAGCACCATTCCCGCGGACACCGGGGAGCTGTTTTTT,CASSTIPADTGELFF
TRBD1,TRBJ2-1,15,TRBV7-6,NA,TGTGCCAGCAGCGTTAGGACAGGGGCCTACAATGAGCAGTTCTTC,CASSVRTGAYNEQFF
TRBD1,TRBJ2-7,15,TRBV10-2,many,TGCGCCAGCACCCGAGACAGGGGGCCTTCCTACGAGCAGTACTTC,CASTRDRGPSYEQYF
NA,TRBJ2-2,15,TRBV11-2,NA,TGTGCCAGCAGCTTAGCCTTCTTGGGGACCGGGGAGCTGTTTTTT,CASSLAFLGTGELFF
TRBD2,TRBJ2-5,15,TRBV27,many,TGTGCCAGCAGTTGGACTAGCGGGAACCAAGAGACCCAGTACTTC,CASSWTSGNQETQYF
NA,TRBJ1-6,15,TRBV4-1,NA,TGCGCCAGCAGCCCCGGCGGACCGACTAATTCACCCCTCCACTTT,CASSPGGPTNSPLHF
NA,TRBJ1-4,15,TRBV3-1,few,TGTGCCAGCAGCCAGGGGTCCGGGGGCGTTGAAAAACTGTTTTTT,CASSQGSGGVEKLFF
TRBD2,TRBJ2-7,17,TRBV7-9,few,TGTGCCAGCAGCCCCCGGCCGCTAGCGGGAGGTAGCTACGAGCAGTACTTC,CASSPRPLAGGSYEQYF
NA,TRBJ2-1,15,TRBV20-1,NA,TGCAGTGCTAGAGATGAGTTGCGGCGATACAATGAGCAGTTCTTC,CSARDELRRYNEQFF
TRBD1,TRBJ2-7,11,TRBV20-1,few,TGCAGTGCTGACCGGGACAGCGAGCAGTACTTC,CSADRDSEQYF
TRBD2,TRBJ2-1,14,TRBV15,NA,TGTGCCACCAGCAGACTAGCGGGGTACAATGAGCAGTTCTTC,CATSRLAGYNEQFF
NA,TRBJ2-7,13,TRBV5-1,many,TGCGCCAGCAGCTCGGACAGCTCCTACGAGCAGTACTTC,CASSSDSSYEQYF
NA,TRBJ2-7,11,TRBV29-1,NA,TGCAGCGTTGTCTTCCGAGGCGAGCAGTACTTC,CSVVFRGEQYF
NA,TRBJ2-7,14,TRBV7-9,few,TGTGCCAGCAGCCGCGCTAGCGACTCCTACGAGCAGTACTTC,CASSRASDSYEQYF
TRBD1,TRBJ1-1,16,TRBV7-3,NA,TGTGCCAGCAGCTTCTTACAGGGGGCCAAGAACACTGAAGCTTTCTTT,CASSFLQGAKNTEAFF
NA,TRBJ2-7,12,TRBV2,few,TGTGCCAGCCGGGGCAGGTCCTACGAGCAGTACTTC,CASRGRSYEQYF
NA,TRBJ2-3,16,TRBV6-1,many,TGTGCCAGCACCCAGAGGCCGGGGGTAAGCACAGATACGCAGTATTTT,CASTQRPGVSTDTQYF
NA,TRBJ2-7,14,TRBV9,NA,TGTGCCAGCAGCGCTGGGGAGATAACCTACGAGCAGTACTTC,CASSAGEITYEQYF
TRBD1,TRBJ2-3,13,TRBV29-1,NA,TGCAGCGCCAGGACAGGGGGCATCGATACGCAGTATTTT,CSARTGGIDTQYF
NA,TRBJ2-1,11,TRBV19,NA,TGTGCCAGTAGTAGGGGCAGGGGGCAGTTCTTC,CASSRGRGQFF
TRBD1,TRBJ2-5,14,TRBV3-1,NA,TGTGCCAGCAGCCAACAGGGGGCGGGGGAGACCCAGTACTTC,CASSQQGAGETQYF
TRBD1,TRBJ2-5,13,TRBV2,NA,TGTGCCAGCAGTGACAGGGGGCAAGAGACCCAGTACTTC,CASSDRGQETQYF
TRBD2,TRBJ2-6,19,TRBV20-1,NA,TGCAGTGCCTACGGGGGGTATGGTCTAGCGGACTCTGGGGCCAACGTCCTGACTTTC,CSAYGGYGLADSGANVLTF
NA,TRBJ1-1,15,TRBV7-9,few,TGTGCCAGCAGCTTATTTGGGGGTAAGGACACTGAAGCTTTCTTT,CASSLFGGKDTEAFF
NA,TRBJ1-5,15,TRBV5-1,NA,TGCGCCAGCCGCGAGGGGTATAACGGCAATCAGCCCCAGCATTTT,CASREGYNGNQPQHF
TRBD1,TRBJ1-2,18,TRBV6-1,NA,TGTGCCAGCAGTCCTCCGGGGGGGACAGGTGGCTCTGGAGATGGCTACACCTTC,CASSPPGGTGGSGDGYTF
TRBD1,TRBJ1-1,15,TRBV6-2/TRBV6-3,few,TGTGCCAGCAGTCCACCCGGGACAGGGAAGACTGAAGCTTTCTTT,CASSPPGTGKTEAFF
NA,TRBJ2-3,12,TRBV30,few,TGTGCCTGGAGTGTACTCCTAGATACGCAGTATTTT,CAWSVLLDTQYF
TRBD1,TRBJ2-7,16,TRBV14,few,TGTGCCAGCAGCCAAGATCGCCGGGACAGGGGCTACGAGCAGTACTTC,CASSQDRRDRGYEQYF
NA,TRBJ2-7,15,TRBV4-2,few,TGTGCCAGCAGCCAAGATGGGCAGGATGCCTACGAGCAGTACTTC,CASSQDGQDAYEQYF
TRBD1,TRBJ2-1,15,TRBV6-5,many,TGTGCCAGCAGTGACGGGACAGGGTTTTGGAATGAGCAGTTCTTC,CASSDGTGFWNEQFF
NA,TRBJ2-6,13,TRBV20-1,few,TGCAGTGCTAGAGATTCTGGGGCCAACGTCCTGACTTTC,CSARDSGANVLTF
NA,TRBJ1-4,13,TRBV5-1,NA,TGCGCCAGCAGTCAAGGGGTTCAAGAAAAACTGTTTTTT,CASSQGVQEKLFF
NA,TRBJ1-1,14,TRBV29-1,once,TGCAGCGTTGGAGTTACCGGGTCAAACACTGAAGCTTTCTTT,CSVGVTGSNTEAFF
TRBD1,TRBJ1-1,15,TRBV19,many,TGTGCCAGTAGCTCCCTAGGGACAGGGAGGACTGAAGCTTTCTTT,CASSSLGTGRTEAFF
NA,TRBJ1-1,15,TRBV7-9,few,TGTGCCAGCAGCCATACCCCCCGCCAGGCAGATGAAGCTTTCTTT,CASSHTPRQADEAFF
NA,TRBJ1-6,15,TRBV7-9,few,TGTGCCAGCAGCCCCTTCAACGGCGGAAATTCACCCCTCCACTTT,CASSPFNGGNSPLHF
NA,TRBJ1-1,16,TRBV20-1,NA,TGCAGTGCTAGCCTCCCGGGGGGGCAGTTGAACACTGAAGCTTTCTTT,CSASLPGGQLNTEAFF
NA,TRBJ2-7,15,TRBV28,NA,TGTGCCAGCAGTTTAATGGTAGCGCTTTCCTACGAGCAGTACTTC,CASSLMVALSYEQYF
TRBD2,TRBJ2-1,14,TRBV7-8,NA,TGTGCCAGCAGCTTATTGGCGGGAGGAGATGAGCAGTTCTTC,CASSLLAGGDEQFF
NA,TRBJ1-1,14,TRBV5-1,NA,TGCGCCAGCAGCTCGGGGTTCATGAACACTGAAGCTTTCTTT,CASSSGFMNTEAFF
NA,TRBJ2-3,15,TRBV2,few,TGTGCCAGCAGCCAAGGGGCACTACCGACAGATACGCAGTATTTT,CASSQGALPTDTQYF